These 21 T cell receptor beta chains share one sample of origin, sequenced in a study of blood T cells in healthy people across ages. Combining a sample-barcoded 5' primer with a J-beta primer mix, a second PCR ran for 7 to 11 cycles. One entry per CDR3 protein, called by TCRdb with MiXCR from the 5' RACE reads. The repertoire has 1.5 million to 2 million distinct CDR3 sequences, 30% to 40% of them found once; the top ten carry around 11%. Sequenced material: blood. The receptors were sampled from a woman aged 25 to 45 in good health.

The chain recombines TRBV6-6 with TRBJ2-7; perhaps TRBD2 as D (5 bases). With 5 bases removed from V and 2 bases from J, the gap between germline ends came to 19 bases. The CDR3 sequence is 16 residues long. Germline loops: CDR1 MNHNY, CDR2 SVGAGI (reference sequence). The CDR3 DNA follows: TGTGCCAGCAGTCCAAACCGGGGTCCCGGGGCCTACGAGCAGTACTTC. This translates into CASSPNRGPGAYEQYF.

This clonotype showed up many times. The chain combines TRBV9 with TRBJ1-2; TRBD1 is a possible D gene (6 bases). The CDR3 is 12 amino acids. V lost 4 bases and J lost 8, with 12 bases in between. Germline V lookup: CDR1 SGDLS, CDR2 YYNGEE. CDR3 loop: CASSPQGRGYTF. For the CDR3, the DNA is TGTGCCAGCAGCCCTCAGGGGAGGGGCTACACCTTC.

About this clonotype itself: This may be a read error, as it is one base from a much larger clone. This chain connects TRBV20-1 to TRBJ2-1; D ambiguous. Germline V gene sequence: CDR1 DFQATT, CDR2 SNEGSKA (reference sequence). The CDR3 runs 11 residues. The CDR3 loop is CRASLGNEQFF. The CDR3 bases are TGCAGGGCTAGTCTGGGAAATGAGCAGTTCTTC.

This chain joins TRBV7-3 and TRBJ2-7; 9 nucleotides line up with TRBD1. In germline, CDR1 is SGHTA, CDR2 FQGTGA. The CDR3 runs to 15 residues. Unmatched junction bases numbered 17, after V lost 5 bases and J lost 12 bases. This chain's CDR3 is CASSLRDREALLGYF. CDR3 DNA: TGTGCCAGCAGCCTCCGGGACAGGGAAGCTTTATTGGGGTACTTC.

The chain is built from TRBV3-1 and TRBJ1-5; D not resolved. The CDR3 is 14 amino acids. V was trimmed by 0 bases and J by 5 bases, leaving 8 bases between them. The germline V gene has CDR1 LGHDT and CDR2 YNNKEL (reference sequence). CDR3 DNA: TGTGCCAGCAGCCAAGAATCGGGGTATCAGCCCCAGCATTTT. Amino acids: CASSQESGYQPQHF. Variable domain in full (rest from reference TRBV3-1 and TRBJ1-5): DTAVSQTPKYLVTQMGNDKSIKCEQNLGHDTMYWYKQDSKKFLKIMFSYNNKELIINETVPNRFSPKSPDKAHLNLHINSLELGDSAVYFCASSQESGYQPQHFGDGTRLSIL.

This clonotype has just a few counts. The chain combines TRBV20-1 with TRBJ2-1, with D possibly being TRBD1 (8 bases). V gave up 7 bases and J gave up 7 bases, with 20 bases separating them. The CDR3 totals 14 residues. Germline V gene lookup returns CDR1 DFQATT and CDR2 SNEGSKA (reference sequence). The chain's CDR3 is CSGYRGGLNNEQFF. The CDR3 DNA is TGCAGTGGATACAGGGGGGGCCTGAATAATGAGCAGTTCTTC.

This clonotype was observed a few times. V usage is TRBV29-1 and J usage is TRBJ2-5, with D tentatively TRBD1 (5 bases). The germline V and J ends were trimmed by 7 bases and 3 bases, with 12 bases remaining between them. The CDR3 has 12 amino acids. Germline loops: CDR1 SQVTM, CDR2 ANQGSEA. The CDR3 loop is CSAQGPEETQYF. CDR3 coding DNA: TGCAGCGCCCAGGGTCCGGAAGAGACCCAGTACTTC.

This clonotype was seen only a few times. This chain uses TRBV6-5 with TRBJ2-3, with a weak D call TRBD2 (5 bases). V gave up 5 bases and J gave up 1 base, with 13 bases separating them. From germline, CDR1 is MNHEY and CDR2 SVGAGI. The CDR3 runs 15 residues. The DNA of the CDR3 is TGTGCCAGCAGTCCGACGACGCGGGGCACAGATACGCAGTATTTT. This translates into CASSPTTRGTDTQYF.

The rearrangement joins TRBV4-1 to TRBJ1-1; D not resolved. The CDR3 length is 15 residues. Trimming shortened V by 1 base and J by 2 bases, and 11 bases separated the two germline ends. CDR1 MGHRA and CDR2 YSYEKL come from the germline V gene. The CDR3 region has the DNA TGCGCCAGCAGCCAAGCTCCCGGCAGCAACACTGAAGCTTTCTTT. Translation: CASSQAPGSNTEAFF.

The chain uses TRBV30 and TRBJ2-4; 8 bases line up with TRBD1. In germline, CDR1 is GTSNPN, CDR2 SVGIG (reference sequence). The CDR3 is 11 amino acids. V was clipped by 2 bases and J by 13 bases; unmatched bases: 4. In DNA form, the CDR3 reads TGTGCCTGGAGTTCGACAGGGGAGCAGTACTTC. This gives the protein CAWSSTGEQYF.

The chain links TRBV28 to TRBJ1-2; 7 positions agree with TRBD1. Trimming cost V 7 bases and J 4 bases; bases outside gene matches: 9. This CDR3 contains 14 residues. Germline loops: CDR1 MDHEN, CDR2 SYDVKM. The CDR3 region is CASTFTSGGYGYTF. CDR3 in DNA: TGTGCCAGCACCTTTACGTCAGGGGGCTATGGCTACACCTTC.

This clonotype was counted only a few times. The gene calls are TRBV27 and TRBJ2-1; D may be TRBD1 (6 bases). The CDR3 has 14 amino acids. With 9 bases removed from V and 4 bases from J, the gap between germline ends came to 16 bases. Germline V gene data show CDR1 as MNHEY and CDR2 as SMNVEV (reference sequence). In DNA form, the CDR3 reads TGTGCCAGTAGGTTTTCAGGGGTTTACAATGAGCAGTTCTTC. Protein product: CASRFSGVYNEQFF.

This clonotype was picked up a small number of times. The genes are TRBV20-1 and TRBJ1-2; D perhaps matches TRBD1 (6 bases). Germline loops: CDR1 DFQATT, CDR2 SNEGSKA (reference sequence). The CDR3 runs 16 residues. CDR3 loop: CSPKVIHGQSGYGYTF. CDR3 nucleotide sequence: TGCAGCCCAAAAGTGATTCACGGACAGTCTGGCTATGGCTACACCTTC.

This clonotype has a handful of counts. The V call is TRBV20-1, the J call TRBJ1-1; the D is unclear. The germline CDR1 and CDR2 sequences are DFQATT and SNEGSKA (reference sequence). This CDR3 comprises 14 residues. Trimming took 0 bases from V and 2 from J, leaving 10 bases between them. This chain's CDR3 is CSAREGDPNTEAFF. In nucleotides, the CDR3 is TGCAGTGCTAGAGAGGGAGATCCAAACACTGAAGCTTTCTTT.

V gene TRBV5-1 combines with J gene TRBJ2-7; the match to TRBD1 covers 9 bases. J lost 6 bases, V lost 3 bases, and 4 bases had no gene match. CDR3 length: 13 amino acids. Germline V gene data show CDR1 as SGHRS and CDR2 as YFSETQ. CDR3 nucleotides: TGCGCCAGCAGCTCCGGGACAGGGCGCGAGCAGTACTTC. Translating gives CASSSGTGREQYF.

This chain uses TRBV29-1 with TRBJ1-2; unclear D gene. V gave up 0 bases and J gave up 3 bases, with 8 bases separating them. CDR3 size: 13 residues. Per the germline V gene, CDR1 is SQVTM and CDR2 is ANQGSEA. The CDR3 is CSVEELADYGYTF. For the CDR3, the DNA is TGCAGCGTTGAAGAGCTTGCGGACTATGGCTACACCTTC. The whole variable domain, filled in from reference TRBV29-1 and TRBJ1-2, reads SAVISQKPSRDICQRGTSLTIQCQVDSQVTMMFWYRQQPGQSLTLIATANQGSEATYESGFVIDKFPISRPNLTFSTLTVSNMSPEDSSIYLCSVEELADYGYTFGSGTRLTVV.

The V call is TRBV12-3 or TRBV12-4, the J call TRBJ2-1; tentative D call: TRBD1 (5 bases). The CDR3 spans 13 residues. The ends were cut back, 5 bases at V and 6 bases at J, with 11 bases in the middle. The chain's CDR3 is CASSIDSPNEQFF. The CDR3 nucleotides read TGTGCCAGCAGTATTGACAGCCCCAATGAGCAGTTCTTC.

The chain recombines TRBV20-1 with TRBJ2-7, with TRBD1 identical over 11 bases. Germline assignment: CDR1 DFQATT and CDR2 SNEGSKA (reference sequence). This CDR3 has 15 amino acids. V gave up 3 bases and J gave up 0 bases; unmatched junction bases: 4. CDR3 sequence: CSARGTGGLSYEQYF. For the CDR3, the DNA is TGCAGTGCTAGGGGGACAGGGGGGCTCTCCTACGAGCAGTACTTC.

V and J are TRBV27 and TRBJ2-1, with 10 bases that match TRBD2. This CDR3 is 14 amino acids long. Germline assignment: CDR1 MNHEY and CDR2 SMNVEV (reference sequence). V dropped 5 bases and J dropped 8; count of bases not matched to a gene: 6. The CDR3 nucleotides read TGTGCCAGCAGTCTCCTAGCGGGAGAATATGAGCAGTTCTTC. Translated: CASSLLAGEYEQFF.

The chain has TRBV5-1 and TRBJ1-1; 10 bases agree with TRBD1. Germline CDR1 SGHRS, CDR2 YFSETQ. The CDR3 runs to 18 residues. The J segment lost 0 bases and the V segment lost 4 bases, leaving 12 bases of the junction unmatched. CDR3 coding DNA: TGCGCCAGCAGCCCTCGGACAGGGGGGCGTGGGATGAACACTGAAGCTTTCTTT. It specifies CASSPRTGGRGMNTEAFF.

This clonotype was counted only a few times. The rearrangement uses TRBV28 and TRBJ2-1; 8 nucleotides agree with TRBD1. V shed 6 bases, J shed 3 bases, and the junction held 7 bases outside the gene matches. Per the germline V gene, CDR1 is MDHEN and CDR2 is SYDVKM. The CDR3 spans 15 residues. The CDR3 spells CASRTGQGSYNEQFF. The CDR3 nucleotides read TGTGCCAGCAGAACTGGACAGGGAAGCTACAATGAGCAGTTCTTC.